The clone carrying this TCR beta chain was picked up a small number of times. No antigen is known for it. MiXCR, applied by TCRdb to the 5' RACE reads, yields one record per CDR3 protein. The table records 500,000 to 650,000 distinct CDR3 sequences, approximately 5.3% of them present only once. This sample stems from a study of CD8 T cells in ankylosing spondylitis. The CDR3 is made up of 13 amino acids. V was pared by 0 bases and J by 5 bases, with 7 bases between. Germline V CDR1 and CDR2: MNHEY, SVGEGT. Whole-study results and caveats: There was a TCR beta motif, made of 7 to 9 highly homologous variants, that appeared characteristic of ankylosing spondylitis blood.

Sequences were obtained from blood, either unsorted or a sorted T cell fraction (not recorded which). The receptor was derived from a male donor with ankylosing spondylitis. The chain is built from TRBV6-2 or TRBV6-3 and TRBJ2-5, with D possibly being TRBD1 (5 bases). Here the CDR3 reads CASSYSGLETQYF. CDR3 nucleotides: TGTGCCAGCAGTTACTCGGGGCTGGAGACCCAGTACTTC.